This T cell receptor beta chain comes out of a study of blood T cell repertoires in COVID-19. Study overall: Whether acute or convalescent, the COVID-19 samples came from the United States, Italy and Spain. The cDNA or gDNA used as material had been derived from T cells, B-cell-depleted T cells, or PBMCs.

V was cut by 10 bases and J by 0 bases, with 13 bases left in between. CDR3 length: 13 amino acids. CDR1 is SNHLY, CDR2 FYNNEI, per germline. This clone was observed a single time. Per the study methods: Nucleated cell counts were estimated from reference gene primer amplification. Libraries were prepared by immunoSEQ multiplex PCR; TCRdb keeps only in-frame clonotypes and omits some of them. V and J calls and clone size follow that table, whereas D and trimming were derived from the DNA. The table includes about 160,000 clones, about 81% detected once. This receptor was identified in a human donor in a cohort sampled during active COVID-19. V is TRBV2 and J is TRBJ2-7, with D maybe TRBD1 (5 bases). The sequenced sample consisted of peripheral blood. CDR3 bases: TGTGCCACCCAAGGGGCCAGCTCCTACGAGCAGTACTTC. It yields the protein CATQGASSYEQYF.